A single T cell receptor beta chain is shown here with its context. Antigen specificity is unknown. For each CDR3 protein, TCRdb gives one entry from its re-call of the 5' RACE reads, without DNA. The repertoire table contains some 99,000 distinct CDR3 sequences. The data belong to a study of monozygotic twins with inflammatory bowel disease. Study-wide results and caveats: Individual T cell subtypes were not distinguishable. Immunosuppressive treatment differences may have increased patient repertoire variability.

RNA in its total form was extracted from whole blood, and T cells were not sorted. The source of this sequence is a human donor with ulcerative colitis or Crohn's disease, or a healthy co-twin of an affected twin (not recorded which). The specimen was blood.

The CDR3 here is CASSLALFRGGNEQFF. The rearrangement joins TRBV5-1 to TRBJ2-1; the D call of TRBD2 rests on TCRdb alone, since no DNA is present to check it. Germline V lookup: CDR1 SGHRS, CDR2 YFSETQ. This CDR3 spans 16 amino acids. The complete variable domain, with remaining parts taken from reference TRBV5-1 and TRBJ2-1, reads KAGVTQTPRYLIKTRGQQVTLSCSPISGHRSVSWYQQTPGQGLQFLFEYFSETQRNKGNFPGRFSGRQFSNSRSEMNVSTLELGDSALYLCASSLALFRGGNEQFFGPGTRLTVL.